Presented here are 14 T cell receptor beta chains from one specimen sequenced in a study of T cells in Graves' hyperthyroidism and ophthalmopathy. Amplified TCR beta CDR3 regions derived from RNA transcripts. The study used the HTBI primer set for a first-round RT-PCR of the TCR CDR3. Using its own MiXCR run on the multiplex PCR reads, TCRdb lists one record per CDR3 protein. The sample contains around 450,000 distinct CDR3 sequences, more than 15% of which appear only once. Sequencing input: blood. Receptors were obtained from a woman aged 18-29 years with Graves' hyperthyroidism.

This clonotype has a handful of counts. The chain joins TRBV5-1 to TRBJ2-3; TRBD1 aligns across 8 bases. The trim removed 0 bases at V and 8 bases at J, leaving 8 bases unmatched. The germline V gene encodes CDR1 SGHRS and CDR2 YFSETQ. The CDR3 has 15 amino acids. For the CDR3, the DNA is TGCGCCAGCAGCTTGGGAGACAGGGGATTGAGTACGCAGTATTTT. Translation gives CASSLGDRGLSTQYF.

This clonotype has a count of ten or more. The CDR3 loop reads CASSLGDYYNEQFF. CDR3 nucleotide sequence: TGTGCCAGCAGCTTAGGGGACTACTACAATGAGCAGTTCTTC. This rearrangement joins TRBV7-8 to TRBJ2-1, with 7 bases lining up with TRBD2. The CDR3 sequence is 14 residues long. J lost 3 bases, V lost 1 base, and 0 bases had no gene match. Per germline, CDR1 SGHVS and CDR2 FQNEAQ.

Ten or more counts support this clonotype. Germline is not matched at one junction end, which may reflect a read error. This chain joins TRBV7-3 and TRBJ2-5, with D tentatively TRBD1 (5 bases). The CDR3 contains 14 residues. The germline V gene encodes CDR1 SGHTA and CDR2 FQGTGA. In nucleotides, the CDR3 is TGTGCCAGCAGCTTACAGCAGGGCCAAGCGACCCAGTACTTC. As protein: CASSLQQGQATQYF.

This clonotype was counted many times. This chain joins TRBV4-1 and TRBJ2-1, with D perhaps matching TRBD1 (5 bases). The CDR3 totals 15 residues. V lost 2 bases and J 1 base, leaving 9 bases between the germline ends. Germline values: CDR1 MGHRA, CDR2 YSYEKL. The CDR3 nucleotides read TGCGCCAGCAGCCAACAGGGTCAATCCTACAATGAGCAGTTCTTC. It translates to CASSQQGQSYNEQFF.

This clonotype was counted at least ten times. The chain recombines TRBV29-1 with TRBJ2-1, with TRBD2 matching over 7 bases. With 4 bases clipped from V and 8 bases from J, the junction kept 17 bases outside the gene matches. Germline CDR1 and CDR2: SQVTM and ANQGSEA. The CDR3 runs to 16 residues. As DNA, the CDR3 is TGCAGCGTTGGGATAGCGGGTCTAACCCGAAGGGATGAGCAGTTCTTC. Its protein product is CSVGIAGLTRRDEQFF.

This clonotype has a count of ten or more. The CDR3 here is CSARDLGRGARQPQHF. DNA for the CDR3: TGCAGTGCTAGAGATTTGGGCAGGGGAGCTCGGCAGCCCCAGCATTTT. The gene calls are TRBV20-1 and TRBJ1-5; tentatively, D is TRBD1 (6 bases). Germline V gives CDR1 DFQATT, CDR2 SNEGSKA (reference sequence). The CDR3 sequence is 16 residues long. Deletions cut 0 bases from V and 7 bases from J, with 19 bases between.

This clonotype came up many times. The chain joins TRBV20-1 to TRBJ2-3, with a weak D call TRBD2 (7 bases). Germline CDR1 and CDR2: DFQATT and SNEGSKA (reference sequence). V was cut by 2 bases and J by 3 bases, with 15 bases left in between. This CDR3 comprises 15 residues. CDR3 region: CSARSRGASTDTQYF. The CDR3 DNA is TGCAGTGCTAGATCCCGGGGGGCTAGTACAGATACGCAGTATTTT.

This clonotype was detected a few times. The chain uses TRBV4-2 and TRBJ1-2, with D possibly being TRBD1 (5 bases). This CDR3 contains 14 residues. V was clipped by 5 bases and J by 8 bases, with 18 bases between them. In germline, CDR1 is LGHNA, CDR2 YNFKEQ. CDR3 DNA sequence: TGTGCCAGCAGCTATGCCGGGACGCCGGGAGGCTACACCTTC. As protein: CASSYAGTPGGYTF.

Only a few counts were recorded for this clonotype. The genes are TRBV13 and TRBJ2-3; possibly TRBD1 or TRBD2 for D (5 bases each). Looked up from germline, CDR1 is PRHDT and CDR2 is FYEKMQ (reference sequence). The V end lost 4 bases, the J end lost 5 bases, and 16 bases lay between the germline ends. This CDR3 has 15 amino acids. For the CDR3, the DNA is TGTGCCAGCAGCTCTGGGGACCGGCCCGGAGATACGCAGTATTTT. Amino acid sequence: CASSSGDRPGDTQYF.

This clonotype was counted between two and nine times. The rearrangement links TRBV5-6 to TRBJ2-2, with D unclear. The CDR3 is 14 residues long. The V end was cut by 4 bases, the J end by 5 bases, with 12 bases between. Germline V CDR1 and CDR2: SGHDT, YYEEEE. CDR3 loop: CASSMCFRTGELFF. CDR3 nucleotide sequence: TGTGCCAGCAGCATGTGCTTTCGAACCGGGGAGCTGTTTTTT.

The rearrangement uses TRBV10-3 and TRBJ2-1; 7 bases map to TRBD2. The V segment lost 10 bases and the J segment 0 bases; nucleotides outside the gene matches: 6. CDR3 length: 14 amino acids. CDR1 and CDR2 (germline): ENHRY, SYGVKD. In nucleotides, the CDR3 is TGTGCCAGCGGGCTAGCGGCCTCCTACAATGAGCAGTTCTTC. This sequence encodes CASGLAASYNEQFF.

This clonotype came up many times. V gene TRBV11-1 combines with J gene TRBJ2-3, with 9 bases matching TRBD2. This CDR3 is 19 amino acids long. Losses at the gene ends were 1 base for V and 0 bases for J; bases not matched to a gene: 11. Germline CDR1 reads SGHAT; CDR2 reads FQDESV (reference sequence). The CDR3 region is CASSLGVASGAKSTDTQYF. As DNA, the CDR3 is TGTGCCAGCAGCTTAGGGGTCGCTAGCGGGGCTAAAAGCACAGATACGCAGTATTTT.

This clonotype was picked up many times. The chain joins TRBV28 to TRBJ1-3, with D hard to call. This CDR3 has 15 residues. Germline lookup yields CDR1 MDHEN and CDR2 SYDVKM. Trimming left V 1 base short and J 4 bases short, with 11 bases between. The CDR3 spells CASSLFASLGNTIYF. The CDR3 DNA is TGTGCCAGCAGTTTATTCGCCAGCCTAGGAAACACCATATATTTT.

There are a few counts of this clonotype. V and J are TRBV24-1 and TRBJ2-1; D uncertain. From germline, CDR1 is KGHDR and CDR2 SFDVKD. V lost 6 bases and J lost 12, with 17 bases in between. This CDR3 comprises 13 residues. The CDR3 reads CATSSGPALGQFF. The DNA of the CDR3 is TGTGCCACCAGTTCTGGTCCAGCCCTTGGGCAGTTCTTC.